This T cell receptor beta chain comes out of a study of persistence of HIV-infected CD4 T cells. Nonspecific anti-CD3/anti-CD28 bead stimulation represents the broad CD4+ T cell repertoire. CD4+ T cells upregulating both CD40 ligand and CD69 were sorted as responding cells. Plasma HIV-1 RNA stayed below 50 copies/mL for at least 4 years. Stimulated PBMCs had first been depleted of CD8+ T cells. The germline CDR1 and CDR2 sequences are SGHDT and YYEEEE. This CDR3 comprises 15 residues. V was cut by 0 bases and J by 0 bases, with 10 bases left in between. With regard to this clone: The antigen is unknown.

This was the immunoSEQ version 4 assay in survey mode. The assay was immunoSEQ multiplex PCR, and TCRdb's table has in-frame clones only and misses some. The table records 35,000 to 55,000 clones, 90% to 95% of them present only once. Study-level points and caveats: TCRbeta richness was lower in CMV- and Gag-responding cells than in anti-CD3/anti-CD28-responding cells. Bulk TCR data could not be restricted to HIV-1-infected CMV-responding cells.

The clonotype was recovered from an adult man with HIV who was CMV-seropositive. The chain carries TRBV5-6 and TRBJ2-7; D remains unclear. The specimen comprised CD4+ T cells sorted from PBMCs after roughly 18-hour stimulation, sampled from a patient who received antiretroviral therapy. The CDR3 loop reads CASSLVGPSSYEQYF. In DNA form, the CDR3 reads TGTGCCAGCAGCTTGGTTGGACCAAGCTCCTACGAGCAGTACTTC.